The 32 T cell receptor beta chains presented below share a single source sample, sequenced in a study of PD-1 blockade in mismatch repair-deficient tumors. These receptors have no identified antigens. Data came from immunoSEQ multiplex PCR; TCRdb stores just in-frame clones and leaves some out. Among about 14,000 clones listed, around 83% were seen once. The time point: approximately 9-day in vitro stimulation with candidate neoantigen peptide 6. The sample in question was cells cultured in vitro, obtained from a patient treated with pembrolizumab. The receptors shown here come from an adult with mismatch repair-deficient cancer.

The V and J genes are TRBV28 and TRBJ2-5, with 12 bases lining up with TRBD1. Germline CDR1 is MDHEN and CDR2 is SYDVKM. Unmatched junction bases numbered 15, after V lost 6 bases and J lost 4 bases. The CDR3 has 18 residues. The CDR3 coding sequence is TGTGCCAGCAGATCCCGGGACAGGGGGCGCTTTTCTCTAGAGACCCAGTACTTC. Translated, it gives CASRSRDRGRFSLETQYF.

In nucleotides, the CDR3 is TGTGCCAGCAGCACCCGGACAGGGATGCGGAGCAATCAGCCCCAGCATTTT. This encodes CASSTRTGMRSNQPQHF. This chain links TRBV7-2 with TRBJ1-5, with 8 positions matching TRBD1. Germline CDR1 SGHTA, CDR2 FQGNSA. This CDR3 is built from 17 residues. V was pared by 5 bases and J by 1 base, with 10 bases of the junction left unmatched.

Written as DNA, the CDR3 is TGTGCCAGCAGAGGTAGGGAAGGGGATAGCAATCAGCCCCAGCATTTT. Its translation is CASRGREGDSNQPQHF. J is TRBJ1-5 and V is TRBV21-1; the table's TRBD1 call for D was not verified on the DNA. TRBV21-1 corresponds to a pseudogene. The CDR3 runs to 16 residues.

The rearrangement joins TRBV5-1 to TRBJ2-7; 8 bases map to TRBD1. J was trimmed by 3 bases and V by 5 bases; bases with no gene match: 10. Germline-derived CDR1 and CDR2 are SGHRS and YFSETQ. The CDR3 totals 15 residues. The chain's CDR3 is CASRKGQVQFYEQYF. CDR3 DNA: TGCGCCAGCAGGAAGGGACAGGTCCAATTCTACGAGCAGTACTTC.

The chain carries TRBV7-8 and TRBJ1-1, with 11 bases identical to TRBD1. V lost 0 bases to trimming and J lost 5 bases; unmatched junction nucleotides: 11. This CDR3 is built from 18 residues. The germline V gene encodes CDR1 SGHVS and CDR2 FQNEAQ. CDR3 sequence reads: CASSLAVGQGAGFTEAFF. CDR3 coding DNA: TGTGCCAGCAGCTTAGCGGTAGGACAGGGGGCCGGGTTTACTGAAGCTTTCTTT. The variable domain in full, with the rest retrieved from reference TRBV7-8 and TRBJ1-1, is GAGVSQSPRYKVAKRGQDVALRCDPISGHVSLFWYQQALGQGPEFLTYFQNEAQLDKSGLPSDRFFAERPEGSVSTLKIQRTQQEDSAVYLCASSLAVGQGAGFTEAFFGQGTRLTVV.

A few counts support this clone. V usage is TRBV2 and J usage is TRBJ1-1, with D uncertain. The germline V gene encodes CDR1 SNHLY and CDR2 FYNNEI. CDR3 length: 11 amino acids. The ends were cut back, 6 bases at V and 8 bases at J, with 10 bases in the middle. The CDR3 reads CASRADREAFF. The CDR3 DNA reads TGTGCCAGCAGGGCCGATAGAGAAGCTTTCTTT.

V gene TRBV7-6 combines with J gene TRBJ2-5; 10 positions agree with TRBD2. The CDR3 extends over 16 amino acids. In germline, CDR1 is SGHVS, CDR2 FNYEAQ. V shed 1 base, J shed 5 bases, and the junction held 7 bases outside the gene matches. The CDR3 loop is CASSLVSIAGGETQYF. The CDR3 bases are TGTGCCAGCAGCTTAGTCTCTATAGCGGGAGGCGAGACCCAGTACTTC.

The chain employs TRBV27 and TRBJ2-1, with no clear D. Germline CDR1 is MNHEY and CDR2 is SMNVEV (reference sequence). V shed 6 bases and J shed 7 bases, with 13 bases lying between them. The CDR3 covers 13 residues. CDR3 nucleotides: TGTGCCAGCAGCCTTACCTCCAAGAATGAGCAGTTCTTC. Translating it yields CASSLTSKNEQFF.

This clone appeared a single time. The chain employs TRBV7-9 and TRBJ2-1; either TRBD1 or TRBD2 may fit D (5 bases each). Germline V gene data show CDR1 as SEHNR and CDR2 as FQNEAQ (reference sequence). V was pared by 5 bases and J by 5 bases, with 16 bases between. The CDR3 runs 15 residues. Here the CDR3 reads CASSPGAGDHNEQFF. CDR3 DNA: TGTGCCAGCAGCCCCGGGGCTGGGGACCACAATGAGCAGTTCTTC.

The chain couples TRBV7-9 to TRBJ2-7, with 7 nucleotides matching TRBD1. The CDR3 is 17 residues long. Per germline, CDR1 SEHNR and CDR2 FQNEAQ (reference sequence). After removal of 5 bases from V and 2 bases from J, the junction contained 15 bases not matched to a gene. The chain's CDR3 is CASSPRWVGGIAYEQYF. The CDR3 region has the DNA TGTGCCAGCAGCCCGAGGTGGGTAGGGGGCATCGCCTACGAGCAGTACTTC.

V gene TRBV6-5 combines with J gene TRBJ1-1, with a possible D match to TRBD1 (5 bases). V lost 2 bases and J lost 7, with 20 bases in between. The germline gives CDR1 MNHEY, CDR2 SVGAGI. This CDR3 is 16 amino acids long. CDR3 protein: CASSYGGYRTTSEAFF. CDR3 DNA: TGTGCCAGCAGTTACGGGGGGTACAGGACTACGAGTGAAGCTTTCTTT.

This chain connects TRBV28 to TRBJ1-5; TRBD1 matches 10 bases. CDR3 length: 16 amino acids. Germline CDR1 and CDR2: MDHEN and SYDVKM. Trimming cost V 5 bases and J 6 bases; bases outside gene matches: 10. The CDR3 sequence: CASSPPGQGLGQPQHF. Here the CDR3 DNA reads TGTGCCAGCAGTCCGCCGGGACAGGGGTTAGGTCAGCCCCAGCATTTT.

The chain employs TRBV5-1 and TRBJ2-1, with TRBD2 as a possible D gene (5 bases). CDR3 length equals 13 residues. Germline V lookup: CDR1 SGHRS, CDR2 YFSETQ. The V end was cut by 2 bases, the J end by 8 bases, with 11 bases between. The CDR3 reads CASSFPGYDEQFF. The CDR3 coding sequence is TGCGCCAGCAGCTTCCCGGGATATGATGAGCAGTTCTTC.

The V gene is TRBV7-2, the J gene TRBJ1-6; D remains ambiguous. The CDR3 has 14 amino acids. The V gene's germline CDR1 is SGHTA and CDR2 FQGNSA. V was clipped by 2 bases and J by 8 bases, with 10 bases between them. CDR3 region: CASSLIGADSPLHF. As DNA, the CDR3 is TGTGCCAGCAGCTTAATTGGCGCCGATTCACCCCTCCACTTT.

The chain links TRBV12-5 to TRBJ2-6; TRBD1 is a possible D gene (5 bases). CDR1 and CDR2 (germline): LGHNT, FRNRAP. This CDR3 has 18 amino acids. With 5 bases removed from V and 5 bases from J, the gap between germline ends came to 22 bases. CDR3 residues: CASGIAYAGQSRANVLTF. As DNA, the CDR3 is TGTGCTAGTGGTATTGCGTATGCAGGACAAAGTCGGGCCAACGTCCTGACTTTC.

The rearrangement uses TRBV6-1 and TRBJ1-5; no definite D call. Germline-derived CDR1 and CDR2 are MNHNS and SASEGT. The CDR3 extends over 13 amino acids. Trimming removed 7 bases from V and 0 bases from J, with 7 bases in between. CDR3 loop: CASNAVSNQPQHF. CDR3 nucleotides: TGTGCCAGCAACGCGGTTAGCAATCAGCCCCAGCATTTT.

The rearrangement links TRBV5-6 to TRBJ2-3; the match to TRBD2 covers 13 bases. The germline gives CDR1 SGHDT, CDR2 YYEEEE. The CDR3 is made up of 19 amino acids. V gave up 3 bases and J gave up 4 bases; unmatched junction bases: 14. The DNA of the CDR3 is TGTGCCAGCAGCTCTCCAAGGGAACTAGCGGGAGGGCCCTCAGATACGCAGTATTTT. Residues: CASSSPRELAGGPSDTQYF.

The V gene is TRBV13, the J gene TRBJ1-2; 10 bases line up with TRBD1. The CDR3 is 15 residues long. The V segment lost 5 bases and the J segment 9 bases; nucleotides outside the gene matches: 12. Germline loops: CDR1 PRHDT, CDR2 FYEKMQ (reference sequence). This CDR3 reads CASSVGGTGAPSYTF. DNA of the CDR3: TGTGCCAGCAGCGTCGGGGGGACAGGGGCCCCTAGCTACACCTTC.

The chain uses TRBV11-3 and TRBJ2-1, with TRBD2 matching over 7 bases. The germline CDR1 and CDR2 sequences are SGHNT and YENEEA. The CDR3 extends over 15 amino acids. Losses at the gene ends were 4 bases for V and 4 bases for J; bases not matched to a gene: 7. CDR3 sequence (DNA): TGTGCCAGCAGCTCCGCGGGGGTAGGTTACAATGAGCAGTTCTTC. Amino acid sequence: CASSSAGVGYNEQFF.

The J gene is TRBJ1-1, the V gene TRBV7-3; 8 bases are shared with TRBD1. The germline CDR1 and CDR2 sequences are SGHTA and FQGTGA. CDR3 length: 14 amino acids. V was clipped by 5 bases and J by 4 bases; unmatched bases: 6. CDR3 nucleotide sequence: TGTGCCAGCAGCCGACAGGGGAGTGGCACTGAAGCTTTCTTT. Translating gives CASSRQGSGTEAFF.

The chain recombines TRBV7-9 with TRBJ1-1; D perhaps matches TRBD1 (6 bases). Germline assignment: CDR1 SEHNR and CDR2 FQNEAQ (reference sequence). Deletions cut 3 bases from V and 6 bases from J, with 8 bases between. The CDR3 runs 12 residues. The CDR3 is CASSFGGSEAFF. For the CDR3, the DNA is TGTGCCAGCAGCTTCGGGGGCTCTGAAGCTTTCTTT.

The chain combines TRBV5-1 with TRBJ2-3; TRBD1 might be the D (5 bases). Germline-derived CDR1 and CDR2 are SGHRS and YFSETQ. The CDR3 runs 14 residues. Trimming took 1 base from V and 4 from J, leaving 10 bases between them. The CDR3 region is CASSLQGSSDTQYF. The CDR3 DNA follows: TGCGCCAGCAGCTTGCAGGGCAGCTCAGATACGCAGTATTTT.

The gene calls are TRBV29-1 and TRBJ2-1; no clear D. This CDR3 spans 12 amino acids. V was shortened by 4 bases and J by 5 bases, with 9 bases between the two germline ends. Germline CDR1 SQVTM, CDR2 ANQGSEA. The CDR3 bases are TGCAGCGTTGCTGAAGCCCACAATGAGCAGTTCTTC. Translated: CSVAEAHNEQFF.

The gene calls are TRBV2 and TRBJ2-2; 9 bases match TRBD1. This CDR3 is built from 15 residues. Germline CDR1 is SNHLY and CDR2 is FYNNEI. The ends lost 3 bases at V and 6 bases at J; junction bases unmatched: 5. The CDR3 protein is CASSEGQGKAGELFF. The CDR3 nucleotides read TGTGCCAGCAGTGAGGGACAGGGAAAAGCCGGGGAGCTGTTTTTT.

V is TRBV14 and J is TRBJ2-5, with 9 bases lining up with TRBD2. This CDR3 is built from 16 residues. Per the germline V gene, CDR1 is SGHDN and CDR2 is FVKESK. V lost 8 bases, J lost 5 bases, and 15 bases stayed unmatched. CDR3 sequence (DNA): TGTGCCAGCGTCCCCGGTGTACTAGCGGGTCGCGAGACCCAGTACTTC. Translated, it gives CASVPGVLAGRETQYF.

This chain links TRBV9 with TRBJ2-5; 8 nucleotides align to TRBD2. CDR1 is SGDLS, CDR2 YYNGEE, per germline. V lost 1 base to trimming and J lost 4 bases; unmatched junction nucleotides: 12. This CDR3 is 17 amino acids long. The CDR3 sequence: CASSVRRAGVSPETQYF. CDR3 coding DNA: TGTGCCAGCAGCGTAAGGCGAGCGGGAGTATCTCCAGAGACCCAGTACTTC.

This clone was seen a few times. The chain carries TRBV5-4 and TRBJ1-1; D may be TRBD1 (5 bases). This CDR3 comprises 13 residues. Germline V gene sequence: CDR1 SGHNT, CDR2 YYREEE (reference sequence). Between the trimmed V and J ends, which lost 0 bases and 9 bases, there was a span of 12 bases. The CDR3 region is CASSLGDLPQAFF. In nucleotides, the CDR3 is TGTGCCAGCAGCTTGGGGGACCTCCCCCAAGCTTTCTTT.

V gene TRBV27 combines with J gene TRBJ2-7; 7 bases line up with TRBD1. Germline assignment: CDR1 MNHEY and CDR2 SMNVEV (reference sequence). J lost 3 bases, V lost 2 bases, and 7 bases had no gene match. The CDR3 is made up of 15 amino acids. CDR3 DNA: TGTGCCAGCAGTTTAATAGGGGGCGCTGACTACGAGCAGTACTTC. Residues: CASSLIGGADYEQYF.

Of note for this clone: Germline is not matched at one junction end, which may reflect a read error. This chain joins TRBV14 and TRBJ1-1; D unresolved. Germline V lookup: CDR1 SGHDN, CDR2 FVKESK. This CDR3 has 11 amino acids. The CDR3 DNA reads TGTGCCAGCTCCGTCGGCACTGAAGTTTTCTTT. Amino acid sequence: CASSVGTEVFF.

V is TRBV5-1 and J is TRBJ1-2; 8 bases line up with TRBD1. V gave up 0 bases and J gave up 5 bases; unmatched junction bases: 9. Germline V lookup: CDR1 SGHRS, CDR2 YFSETQ. CDR3 size: 16 residues. The CDR3 DNA is TGCGCCAGCAGCTTGGTTTTTTCGCAGGGGGCATATGGCTACACCTTC. The encoded protein is CASSLVFSQGAYGYTF.

The chain couples TRBV2 to TRBJ2-7; 8 positions agree with TRBD1. V lost 7 bases to trimming and J lost 6 bases; unmatched junction nucleotides: 11. This CDR3 region has 14 residues. Germline CDR1 is SNHLY and CDR2 is FYNNEI. The CDR3, as DNA: TGTGCCAGCAAGTCCGCAGGGGGCCTACTCGAGCAGTACTTC. It encodes CASKSAGGLLEQYF. Full variable domain (outside the CDR3, taken from reference TRBV2 and TRBJ2-7): EPEVTQTPSHQVTQMGQEVILRCVPISNHLYFYWYRQILGQKVEFLVSFYNNEISEKSEIFDDQFSVERPDGSNFTLKIRSTKLEDSAMYFCASKSAGGLLEQYFGPGTRLTVT.

This clone was counted a single time. The chain couples TRBV29-1 to TRBJ2-1; TRBD2 aligns across 11 bases. Germline CDR1 and CDR2: SQVTM and ANQGSEA. The CDR3 is made up of 14 amino acids. After removal of 3 bases from V and 6 bases from J, the junction contained 4 bases not matched to a gene. Written as DNA, the CDR3 is TGCAGCGTTGATTGGCTAGCGGGGGGCAATGAGCAGTTCTTC. Residues: CSVDWLAGGNEQFF.